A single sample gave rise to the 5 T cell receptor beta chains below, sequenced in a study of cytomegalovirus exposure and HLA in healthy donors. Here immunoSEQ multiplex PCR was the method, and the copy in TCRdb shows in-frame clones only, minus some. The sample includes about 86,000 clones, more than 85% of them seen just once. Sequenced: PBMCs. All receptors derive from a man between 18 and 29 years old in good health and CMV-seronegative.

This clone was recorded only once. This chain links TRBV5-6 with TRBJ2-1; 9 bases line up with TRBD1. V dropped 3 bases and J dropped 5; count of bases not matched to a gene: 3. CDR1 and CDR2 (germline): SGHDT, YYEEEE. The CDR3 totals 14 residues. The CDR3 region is CASSWGQGNNEQFF. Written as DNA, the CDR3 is TGTGCCAGCAGCTGGGGACAGGGAAACAATGAGCAGTTCTTC. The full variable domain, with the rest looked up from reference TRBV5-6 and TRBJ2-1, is DAGVTQSPTHLIKTRGQQVTLRCSPKSGHDTVSWYQQALGQGPQFIFQYYEEEERQRGNFPDRFSGHQFPNYSSELNVNALLLGDSALYLCASSWGQGNNEQFFGPGTRLTVL.

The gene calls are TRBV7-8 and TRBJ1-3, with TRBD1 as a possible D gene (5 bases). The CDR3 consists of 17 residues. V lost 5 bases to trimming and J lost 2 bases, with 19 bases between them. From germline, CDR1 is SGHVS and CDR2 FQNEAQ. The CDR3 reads CASSPSRIGQTGNTIYF. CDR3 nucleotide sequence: TGTGCCAGCAGCCCGAGTAGAATAGGACAAACTGGAAACACCATATATTTT.

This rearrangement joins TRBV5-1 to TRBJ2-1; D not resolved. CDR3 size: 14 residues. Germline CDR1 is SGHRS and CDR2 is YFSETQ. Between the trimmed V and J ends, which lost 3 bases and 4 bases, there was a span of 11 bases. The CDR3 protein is CASSSYSLYNEQFF. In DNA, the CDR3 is TGCGCCAGCAGCTCCTATAGCCTTTACAATGAGCAGTTCTTC.

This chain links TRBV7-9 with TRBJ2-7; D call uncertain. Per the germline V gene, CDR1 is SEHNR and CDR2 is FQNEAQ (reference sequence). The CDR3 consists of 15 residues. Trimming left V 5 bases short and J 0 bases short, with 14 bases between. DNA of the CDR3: TGTGCCAGCAGCCCTCTAGTGGGTAGCTCCTACGAGCAGTACTTC. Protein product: CASSPLVGSSYEQYF.

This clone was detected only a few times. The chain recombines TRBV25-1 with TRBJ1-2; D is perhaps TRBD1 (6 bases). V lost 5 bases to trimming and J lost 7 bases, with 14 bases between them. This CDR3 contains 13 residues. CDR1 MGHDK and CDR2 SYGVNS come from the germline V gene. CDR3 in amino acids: CASSLQGYSGYTF. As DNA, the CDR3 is TGTGCCAGCAGTCTACAGGGTTATTCTGGCTACACCTTC.